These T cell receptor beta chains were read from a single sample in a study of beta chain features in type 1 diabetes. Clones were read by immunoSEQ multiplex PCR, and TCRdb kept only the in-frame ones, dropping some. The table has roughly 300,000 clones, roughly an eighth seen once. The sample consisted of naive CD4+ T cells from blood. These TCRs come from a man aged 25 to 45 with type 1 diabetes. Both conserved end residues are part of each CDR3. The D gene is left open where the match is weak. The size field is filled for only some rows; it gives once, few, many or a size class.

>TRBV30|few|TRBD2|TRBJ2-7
CAWRTSGYEQYF
TGTGCCTGGAGGACTAGCGGCTACGAGCAGTACTTC
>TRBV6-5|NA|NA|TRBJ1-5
CASSYSSRAQPQHF
TGTGCCAGCAGTTACTCGAGCAGGGCTCAGCCCCAGCATTTT
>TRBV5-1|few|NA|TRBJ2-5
CASSLGQGGQETQYF
TGCGCCAGCAGCTTGGGACAGGGAGGCCAAGAGACCCAGTACTTC
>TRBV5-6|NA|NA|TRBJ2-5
CASSLYSRETQYF
TGTGCCAGCAGCTTGTATTCACGGGAGACCCAGTACTTC
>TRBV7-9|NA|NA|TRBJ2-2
CASNLRTGKGLVLPGELFF
TGTGCCAGCAATCTTAGGACGGGAAAAGGCCTAGTACTTCCCGGGGAGCTGTTTTTT
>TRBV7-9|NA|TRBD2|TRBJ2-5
CASSLLGLAEAETQYF
TGTGCCAGCAGCCTCCTCGGACTAGCGGAGGCGGAGACCCAGTACTTC
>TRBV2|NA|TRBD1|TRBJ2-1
CASSGQGSYNEQFF
TGTGCCAGCAGTGGACAGGGATCCTACAATGAGCAGTTCTTC
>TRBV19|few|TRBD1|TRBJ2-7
CASSISFGTDFYEQYF
TGTGCCAGTAGTATTTCCTTCGGGACAGACTTTTACGAGCAGTACTTC
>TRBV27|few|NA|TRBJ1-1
CASSFRGNTEAFF
TGTGCCAGCAGTTTTAGGGGGAACACTGAAGCTTTCTTT
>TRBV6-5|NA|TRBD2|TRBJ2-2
CASTKSGRSTGELFF
TGTGCCAGCACCAAAAGCGGGAGATCCACCGGGGAGCTGTTTTTT
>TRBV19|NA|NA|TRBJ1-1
CASSIRAGGGKAFF
TGTGCCAGTAGTATCCGGGCAGGAGGAGGAAAAGCTTTCTTT
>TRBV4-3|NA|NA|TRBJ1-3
CASSQASWGVPGNTIYF
TGCGCCAGCAGCCAAGCGTCTTGGGGAGTCCCTGGAAACACCATATATTTT
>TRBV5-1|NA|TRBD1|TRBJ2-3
CASSRTGGLDTQYF
TGCGCCAGCAGCCGAACAGGGGGCCTAGATACGCAGTATTTT
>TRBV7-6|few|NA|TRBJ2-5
CASSRRETQYF
TGTGCCAGCAGTCGGAGAGAGACCCAGTACTTC
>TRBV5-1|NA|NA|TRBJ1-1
CASSPRDNHPVAFF
TGCGCCAGCAGCCCCCGGGACAACCATCCAGTAGCTTTCTTT
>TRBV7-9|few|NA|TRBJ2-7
CASSQSTGYSYEQYF
TGTGCCAGCAGCCAAAGTACAGGGTACTCCTACGAGCAGTACTTC
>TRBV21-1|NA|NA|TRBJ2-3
CASSNYFRTDTQYF
TGTGCCAGCAGCAATTACTTTCGCACAGATACGCAGTATTTT
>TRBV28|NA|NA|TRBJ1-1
CASLAGSRGAEAFF
TGTGCCAGCCTAGCGGGGTCGAGGGGGGCTGAAGCTTTCTTT
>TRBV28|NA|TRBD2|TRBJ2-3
CASTTLGGRATDTQYF
TGTGCCAGCACCACCCTCGGGGGGAGGGCCACAGATACGCAGTATTTT
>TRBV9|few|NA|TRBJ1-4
CASDFLGTGEKLFF
TGTGCCAGCGACTTTTTAGGAACTGGCGAAAAACTGTTTTTT
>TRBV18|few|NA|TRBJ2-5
CASSPPQGHQETQYF
TGTGCCAGCTCACCACCACAGGGCCACCAAGAGACCCAGTACTTC
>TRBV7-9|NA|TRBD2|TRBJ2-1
CASSRTSGHNEQFF
TGTGCCAGCAGCCGGACTAGCGGGCACAATGAGCAGTTCTTC
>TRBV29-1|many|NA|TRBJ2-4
CSVEQGGIQYF
TGCAGCGTTGAGCAGGGGGGCATTCAGTACTTC
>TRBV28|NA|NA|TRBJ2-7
CASSLRDWSYEQYF
TGTGCCAGCAGTTTACGGGATTGGTCCTACGAGCAGTACTTC
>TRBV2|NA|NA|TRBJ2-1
CASSEAGTGNEQFF
TGTGCCAGCAGTGAAGCCGGAACGGGCAATGAGCAGTTCTTC
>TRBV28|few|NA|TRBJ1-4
CASSSHSGNSEKLFF
TGTGCCAGCAGTTCCCACAGCGGGAACTCTGAAAAACTGTTTTTT
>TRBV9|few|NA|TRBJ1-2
CASSVAPTDPSTF
TGTGCCAGCAGCGTAGCCCCGACTGATCCATCTACCTTC
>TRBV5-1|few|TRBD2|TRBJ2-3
CASSWKTSGITDTQYF
TGCGCCAGCAGCTGGAAGACTAGCGGGATAACAGATACGCAGTATTTT
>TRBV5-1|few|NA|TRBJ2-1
CASSLGGSSYNEQFF
TGCGCCAGCAGCTTAGGTGGGAGCTCCTACAATGAGCAGTTCTTC
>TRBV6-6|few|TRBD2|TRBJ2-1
CASSSTVAGVDEQFF
TGTGCCAGCAGTTCGACCGTAGCGGGAGTGGATGAGCAGTTCTTC
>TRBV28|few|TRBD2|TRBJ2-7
CASSPNRGGRGEQYF
TGTGCCAGCAGTCCAAACCGCGGGGGGCGCGGCGAGCAGTACTTC
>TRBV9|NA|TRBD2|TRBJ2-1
CASSAGTSGSLNEQFF
TGTGCCAGCAGCGCCGGGACTAGCGGGAGTCTCAATGAGCAGTTCTTC
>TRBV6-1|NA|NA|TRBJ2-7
CASSVQGPPYEQYF
TGTGCCAGCAGTGTACAGGGTCCCCCCTACGAGCAGTACTTC
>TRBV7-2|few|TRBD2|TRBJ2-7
CASSIGTTTYEQYF
TGTGCCAGCAGCATCGGGACTACAACCTACGAGCAGTACTTC
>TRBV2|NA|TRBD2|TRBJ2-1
CASSESWAGGLRYEQFF
TGTGCCAGCAGTGAAAGTTGGGCGGGAGGGCTTCGGTATGAGCAGTTCTTC
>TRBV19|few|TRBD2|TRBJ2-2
CASSLSGRVSGELFF
TGTGCCAGTAGTCTTAGCGGGAGAGTGTCCGGGGAGCTGTTTTTT
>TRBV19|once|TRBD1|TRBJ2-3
CASSYGQGTDTQYF
TGTGCCAGTAGTTACGGACAGGGCACAGATACGCAGTATTTT
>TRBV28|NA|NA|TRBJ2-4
CASGIQGGAKNIQYF
TGTGCCAGCGGAATACAGGGGGGGGCCAAAAACATTCAGTACTTC
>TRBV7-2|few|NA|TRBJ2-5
CASSTVRETQYF
TGTGCCAGCAGTACCGTTAGAGAGACCCAGTACTTC
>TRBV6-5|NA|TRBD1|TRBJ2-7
CASTATGGAYEQYF
TGTGCCAGCACCGCGACAGGGGGTGCCTACGAGCAGTACTTC
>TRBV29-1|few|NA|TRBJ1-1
CSVEGIGRHSGEAFF
TGCAGCGTTGAGGGAATCGGACGACATTCGGGGGAAGCTTTCTTT
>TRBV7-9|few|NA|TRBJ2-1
CASSHIRAGLDNEQFF
TGTGCCAGCAGCCATATAAGGGCGGGTCTAGACAATGAGCAGTTCTTC
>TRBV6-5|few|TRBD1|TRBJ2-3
CASMGQGALDTQYF
TGTGCCAGCATGGGACAGGGGGCATTGGATACGCAGTATTTT
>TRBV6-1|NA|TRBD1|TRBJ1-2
CASKQGAQHGYTF
TGTGCCAGCAAACAGGGGGCGCAGCACGGCTACACCTTC
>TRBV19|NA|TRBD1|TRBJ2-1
CASSARQGYEQFF
TGTGCCAGTAGTGCTCGACAGGGTTATGAGCAGTTCTTC
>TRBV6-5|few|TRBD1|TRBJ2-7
CASRLRTGSYEQYF
TGTGCCAGCCGCCTCCGGACAGGCTCCTACGAGCAGTACTTC
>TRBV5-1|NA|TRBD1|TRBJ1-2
CASTLIPGQGYGYTF
TGCGCCAGCACCTTAATACCCGGACAGGGGTATGGCTACACCTTC
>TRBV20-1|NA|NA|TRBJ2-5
CSAPRLETQYF
TGCAGTGCGCCAAGACTAGAGACCCAGTACTTC
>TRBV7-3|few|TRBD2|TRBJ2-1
CASSSGGSYNEQFF
TGTGCCAGCAGCTCGGGAGGCTCCTACAATGAGCAGTTCTTC
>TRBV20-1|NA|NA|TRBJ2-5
CSARAVETQYF
TGCAGTGCTAGAGCAGTCGAGACCCAGTACTTC
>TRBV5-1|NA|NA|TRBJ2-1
CASSLGAGHNNEQFF
TGCGCCAGCAGCTTGGGAGCGGGACATAACAATGAGCAGTTCTTC
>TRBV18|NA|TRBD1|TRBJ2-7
CASSPILIGTDYYEQYF
TGTGCCAGCTCACCAATCCTTATTGGGACAGACTACTACGAGCAGTACTTC
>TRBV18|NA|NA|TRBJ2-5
CASSPLAETQETQYF
TGTGCCAGCTCACCACTAGCGGAAACCCAAGAGACCCAGTACTTC
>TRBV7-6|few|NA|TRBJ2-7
CASSASSRGLYEQYF
TGTGCCAGCAGCGCCTCTTCCCGCGGTCTCTACGAGCAGTACTTC
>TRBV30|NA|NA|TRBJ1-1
CAWSQQYTEAFF
TGTGCCTGGAGCCAACAGTATACTGAAGCTTTCTTT